The entry below gives a single T cell receptor beta chain sequence along with its context. Symptom resolution, clearance, or two negative PCRs marked the recovered donors of Cohort 3. This record comes from a study of blood T cell repertoires in COVID-19. This table comes from immunoSEQ multiplex PCR, and its TCRdb copy is limited to in-frame clones, with some not included. Of about 310,000 clones detected, roughly 87% appear once; the ten largest clones hold around 10%. CDR3 length equals 18 residues. Germline V gene sequence: CDR1 MNHEY, CDR2 SMNVEV (reference sequence). The trim removed 5 bases at V and 4 bases at J, leaving 10 bases unmatched.

The sample taken for sequencing was PBMCs or T cells enriched from blood (not recorded which). The sequence derives from a woman aged 18-29 years who had recovered from COVID-19. The V call is TRBV27, the J call TRBJ2-1; 14 nucleotides match TRBD2. The chain's CDR3 is CASSIGLAGGRIYNEQFF. The CDR3, as DNA: TGTGCCAGCAGTATCGGACTAGCGGGGGGCCGCATATACAATGAGCAGTTCTTC.